This TCR beta chain was sequenced in a study of blood T cell repertoires in COVID-19. Study-wide background: Donors in the United States, Italy and Spain gave samples during acute or convalescent COVID-19. PBMCs, B-cell-depleted T cells, or T cells were the source of the cDNA or gDNA that made up the material.

CDR1 and CDR2 (germline): SGDLS, YYNGEE. This CDR3 is 14 amino acids long. V dropped 0 bases and J dropped 7 bases, with 13 bases sitting between them. Authors' data handling: Estimation of nucleated cell counts was performed using reference gene primer amplification. The repertoire was sequenced with immunoSEQ multiplex PCR; TCRdb's copy has only in-frame clones and lacks some. V, J and clone size are taken as reported in that table, and D and trimming were inferred from the DNA itself. The sample includes around 100,000 clones, 90% of them seen just once. This receptor was obtained from a woman between 50 and 59 years old with acute or convalescent COVID-19. The chain has TRBV9 and TRBJ2-5; a possible D gene is TRBD2 (6 bases). Sequencing was done on a sample of peripheral blood. The CDR3 nucleotides read TGTGCCAGCAGCGTAGAAGGGCGGGGAGGGACCCAGTACTTC. Its translation: CASSVEGRGGTQYF.